This TCR beta chain emerged from a study of blood T cells in healthy people across ages. Per sample, extraction of total RNA gave at least 6 micrograms in every case. The CDR3 runs 14 residues. Per germline, CDR1 SGHRS and CDR2 YFSETQ. V dropped 6 bases and J dropped 3 bases, with 13 bases sitting between them. Alongside a J-beta primer mix, a sample-barcoded 5' primer served in a second PCR lasting roughly 7 to 11 cycles. Every sample returned 2.5 million or more CDR3-containing paired-end reads. MiXCR, run by TCRdb on the 5' RACE reads, gives a single entry per CDR3 protein. The data show 1,500,000 or so distinct CDR3 sequences, approximately 43% seen once.

Material for sequencing was blood. This chain uses TRBV5-1 with TRBJ2-1; D gene ambiguous. This TCR derives from a woman under 30 in good health. DNA for the CDR3: TGCGCCAGCATTGTGAACCCCGGCTACAATGAGCAGTTCTTC. As protein: CASIVNPGYNEQFF.